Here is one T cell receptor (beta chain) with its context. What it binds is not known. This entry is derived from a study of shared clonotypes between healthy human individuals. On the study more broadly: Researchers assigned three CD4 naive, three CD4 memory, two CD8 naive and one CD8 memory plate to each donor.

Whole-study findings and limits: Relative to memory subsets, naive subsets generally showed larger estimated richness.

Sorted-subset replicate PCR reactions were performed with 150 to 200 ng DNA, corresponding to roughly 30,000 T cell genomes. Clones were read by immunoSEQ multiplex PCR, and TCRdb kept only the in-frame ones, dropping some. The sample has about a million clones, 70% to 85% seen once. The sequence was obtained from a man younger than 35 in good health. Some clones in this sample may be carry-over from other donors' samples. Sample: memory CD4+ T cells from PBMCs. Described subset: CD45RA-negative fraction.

The CDR3 region has the DNA TGCGCCAGCAGAAATATCGGGACATACTACGAGCAGTACTTC. Translated: CASRNIGTYYEQYF. This chain joins TRBV5-1 and TRBJ2-7, with D perhaps matching TRBD1 (6 bases). The germline V and J ends were trimmed by 5 bases and 3 bases, with 15 bases remaining between them. The germline V gene has CDR1 SGHRS and CDR2 YFSETQ. The length of the CDR3 is 14 residues.